This T cell receptor beta chain derives from a study of Ad26.COV2.S vaccination and SARS-CoV-2 variants. Stated treatment: about 20 received Ad26.COV2.S at low or high dose, single or two shots; a few received placebo; per-sample allocation not given. It was on day 63 after the first vaccine or placebo injection that samples were taken. Data came from immunoSEQ multiplex PCR; TCRdb stores just in-frame clones and leaves some out. The top ten hold roughly 4% of the sample, which has a few hundred thousand clones, approximately 90% seen once. This CDR3 comprises 13 residues. Trimming pared 7 bases from V and 8 bases from J, leaving 14 bases between.

The sequence was obtained from a person between 18 and 60 years old who received the Ad26.COV2.S COVID-19 vaccine or a placebo. The rearrangement uses TRBV12-3 or TRBV12-4 and TRBJ1-4; D is ambiguous. Material: peripheral blood, obtained in a trial of Ad26.COV2.S vaccine versus placebo. The CDR3 is CASTPREGEKLFF. In DNA, the CDR3 is TGTGCCAGCACCCCGAGGGAAGGCGAAAAACTGTTTTTT.